The present entry profiles one TCR beta chain with its context. There is no known antigen for this receptor. No base quality information exists; no much larger clone differs at one position. The data were taken from a study of memory CD4+ T cells and cytomegalovirus serostatus (dated by TCRdb to the late 2010s). Some background on the complete study: The roughly 33 healthy Belgian adults in the cohort included 9 who were CMV seropositive and around 25 who were CMV seronegative. CD4+ memory TCRbeta repertoires of a Belgian cohort with known cytomegalovirus serostatus were sequenced in order to replicate a published TCR-based CMV serostatus classifier. The study at large found these results: Only CD4+CD45RO+ memory cells were sequenced, unlike the original study, which covered naive and memory CD4+ and CD8+ populations. Of fewer than 200 previously reported CMV-associated TCRbeta sequences, over 65 appeared in the CD4+ memory repertoires, each in one to five individuals. CMV serostatus prediction reached a median bootstrapped AUC of around 0.95 with the original framework and just under 0.93 with a US-trained random forest. The results were interpreted as suggesting that the CMV-associated TCR signature is largely present in the CD4+ memory repertoire. On the Belgian cohort, the classifier built on the original framework reached a median bootstrapped AUC of 0.95, with a 95% CI of 0.76-1.00.

At the junction V is shortened by 4 bases and J by 4 bases, with 16 bases in between. The CDR3 covers 15 residues, taking in both the cysteine and the phenylalanine. The sequence is cut down to CDR3 DNA, 45 bases in frame from base 1. CDR1 and CDR2, per the germline V gene, are LGHNA and YNFKEQ. Single viable CD3+CD4+CD8-CD45RO+ cells were sorted as memory CD4+ T cells on a FACSAria II. To determine CMV serostatus, a Roche Elecsys assay was used that detects serum IgG against CMV pp150, pp28, p38 and p52. Once the samples were thawed, total CD4+ T cells were enriched through positive selection using CD4 magnetic microbeads. Samples originated from another study that specifically interrogated the CD4+ T cell memory repertoire. Peripheral blood mononuclear cells were isolated and cryopreserved according to standard operating procedures, and serum was kept at -80 degrees C. The staining relied on CD3-PerCP (BW264/56), CD4-APC (RPA-T4), CD45RO-PE (UCHT1) and CD8-Pacific Orange (3B5) antibodies, and Sytox blue was used to exclude non-viable cells.

Genomic DNA was extracted from sorted cells with the Quick-DNA Microprep Kit. Amplification of TCRbeta DNA was done with the immunoSEQ hsTCRbeta kit, following the protocol from the manufacturer. TCRbeta libraries were sequenced on an Illumina MiSeq instrument. The study's processing was this. Following removal of out-of-frame sequences, some 2 million distinct TCRbeta sequences were retained, with an average of approximately 64,000 per individual. Each individual was scored by the count of 150 to 200 previously reported CMV-associated TCRbeta sequences and the total productive distinct TCRbeta count. A beta-binomial model was reimplemented in Python, and random forests from scikit-learn, run with default parameters, were trained on data from the US cohort. Classifier performance on the Belgian cohort was summarized as median AUC with percentile confidence intervals calculated over 10,000 bootstrap iterations. Held by TCRdb, this immuneACCESS table contains in-frame sequences only and omits some clones. Under half of the omission traces to an unresolved V gene where checked; the cause of the rest is unknown. The V and J calls and clone size come from that table; D and trimming were worked out from the DNA. The sample table contains about 100,000 clones; only one count was recorded for 80% of them. The ten top clones hold 3.6% of the sample.

This TCR derives from an adult in good health and CMV-seropositive. The sample taken for sequencing was memory CD4+ T cells from blood. The chain is made from TRBV4-2 and TRBJ1-1, with TRBD1 tentatively as D gene (5 bases match). The CDR3 reads CASSRAISGGTEAFF. The DNA sequence is TGTGCCAGCAGCCGGGCTATATCCGGGGGCACTGAAGCTTTCTTT.